These 30 T cell receptor beta chains came from one sample sequenced in a study of blood T cell repertoires in COVID-19. Measured with immunoSEQ multiplex PCR; TCRdb has only the in-frame clones, and not every one. The sample holds over 100,000 clones, approximately 80% seen once. The sequencing input was peripheral blood. The receptors derive from a woman older than 75 with active or convalescent COVID-19.

The chain has TRBV18 and TRBJ2-5; no reliable D call. Trimming removed 1 base from V and 4 bases from J, with 7 bases in between. Looked up from germline, CDR1 is KGHSH and CDR2 is LQKENI. The CDR3 loop spans 13 amino acids. For the CDR3, the DNA is TGTGCCAGCTCACCACTAGTGTCAGAGACCCAGTACTTC. This encodes CASSPLVSETQYF.

The chain carries TRBV5-4 and TRBJ2-3; 13 nucleotides align to TRBD2. CDR1 is SGHNT and CDR2 is YYREEE in the germline V gene (reference sequence). V trimming: 2 bases; J trimming: 8 bases; junction bases outside the gene matches: 8. The CDR3 spans 16 residues. In DNA form, the CDR3 reads TGTGCCAGCAGCTTCGGGACTAGCGGGACACAGATTACGCAGTATTTT. It specifies CASSFGTSGTQITQYF.

This rearrangement joins TRBV10-3 to TRBJ2-5, with 7 bases identical to TRBD1. The J segment lost 5 bases and the V segment lost 4 bases, leaving 7 bases of the junction unmatched. Germline lookup yields CDR1 ENHRY and CDR2 SYGVKD. This CDR3 region has 14 residues. CDR3 residues: CAISADRVGETQYF. The CDR3 DNA reads as TGTGCCATCAGTGCAGACAGGGTCGGGGAGACCCAGTACTTC.

The V call is TRBV11-2, the J call TRBJ2-5, with D possibly TRBD2 on 7 matching bases. V lost 5 bases and J 2 bases, leaving 15 bases between the germline ends. The CDR3 is made up of 15 amino acids. Germline CDR1 SGHAT, CDR2 FQNNGV. The CDR3 sequence: CASSLGGTLQETQYF. The CDR3, as DNA: TGTGCCAGCAGCCTGGGGGGGACACTACAAGAGACCCAGTACTTC.

This chain joins TRBV6-2 or TRBV6-3 and TRBJ1-2; tentatively, D is TRBD1 (6 bases). Trimming removed 1 base from V and 1 base from J, with 19 bases in between. CDR1 MNHEY and CDR2 SVGEGT come from the germline V gene. The CDR3 is 18 amino acids. The CDR3 spells CASSYYDRTAKFNYGYTF. For the CDR3, the DNA is TGTGCCAGCAGTTACTATGACAGGACCGCGAAGTTTAACTATGGCTACACCTTC.

The CDR3 DNA sequence: TGTGCCAGCAGCTTTGACAGGGGGCAGAAGCAGTACTTC. It encodes CASSFDRGQKQYF. The V gene is TRBV5-6, the J gene TRBJ2-7; 10 bases align to TRBD1. Germline lookup yields CDR1 SGHDT and CDR2 YYEEEE. This CDR3 comprises 13 residues. V was pared by 2 bases and J by 8 bases, with 4 bases of the junction left unmatched.

The J gene is TRBJ2-6, the V gene TRBV29-1, with D possibly matching TRBD1 (6 bases). Looked up from germline, CDR1 is SQVTM and CDR2 is ANQGSEA. V lost 5 bases and J 0 bases, leaving 8 bases between the germline ends. The length of the CDR3 is 14 residues. CDR3 nucleotides: TGCAGCGTTAGAGGGGGCTCTGGGGCCAACGTCCTGACTTTC. Translation: CSVRGGSGANVLTF.

This clone was seen a single time. V gene TRBV6-5 combines with J gene TRBJ1-1, with unresolved D. Germline CDR1 MNHEY, CDR2 SVGAGI. The CDR3 has 13 amino acids. The ends were cut back, 10 bases at V and 1 base at J, with 13 bases in the middle. CDR3 protein: CATRRGTNTEAFF. The DNA of the CDR3 is TGTGCCACCCGTCGGGGAACGAACACTGAAGCTTTCTTT.

The chain has TRBV18 and TRBJ2-5; maybe TRBD1 (6 bases). The CDR3 is 15 residues long. Looked up from germline, CDR1 is KGHSH and CDR2 is LQKENI. The ends were cut back, 2 bases at V and 2 bases at J, with 12 bases in the middle. The CDR3 region is CASSPRTGLQETQYF. The CDR3 coding sequence is TGTGCCAGCTCACCAAGAACAGGGCTACAAGAGACCCAGTACTTC.

The chain carries TRBV18 and TRBJ2-7; TRBD2 agrees at 7 bases. CDR3 size: 13 residues. Germline V CDR1 and CDR2: KGHSH, LQKENI. V lost 1 base to trimming and J lost 11 bases; unmatched junction nucleotides: 8. Here the CDR3 reads CASSPRRERLKYF. CDR3 in DNA: TGTGCCAGCTCACCACGGCGGGAGCGTCTTAAGTACTTC.

This clone was observed a single time. J is TRBJ2-7 and V is TRBV5-1; maybe TRBD2 (5 bases). The length of the CDR3 is 14 residues. V was clipped by 2 bases and J by 7 bases, with 16 bases between them. Germline V CDR1 and CDR2: SGHRS, YFSETQ. As DNA, the CDR3 is TGCGCCAGCAGCTTAACGGGATCGGTTTGGGAGCAGTACTTC. Translating it yields CASSLTGSVWEQYF.

V and J are TRBV27 and TRBJ2-7; 7 bases map to TRBD1. V shed 7 bases, J shed 0 bases, and the junction held 6 bases outside the gene matches. The germline CDR1 and CDR2 sequences are MNHEY and SMNVEV (reference sequence). The CDR3 sequence is 14 residues long. CDR3 nucleotides: TGTGCCAGCACCTCGACAGGGATCTCCTACGAGCAGTACTTC. Its translation: CASTSTGISYEQYF.

V gene TRBV5-4 combines with J gene TRBJ2-2, with D perhaps TRBD2 (5 bases). The V gene's germline CDR1 is SGHNT and CDR2 YYREEE (reference sequence). The CDR3 runs 15 residues. V was cut by 2 bases and J by 0 bases, with 8 bases left in between. CDR3 protein: CASSLWGANTGELFF. CDR3 nucleotides: TGTGCCAGCAGCTTATGGGGAGCGAACACCGGGGAGCTGTTTTTT.

CDR3 amino acids: CASSFRGRETQYF. The DNA of the CDR3 is TGTGCCAGCAGTTTCAGGGGGCGGGAGACCCAGTACTTC. V gene TRBV28 combines with J gene TRBJ2-5, with 8 bases that match TRBD1. The CDR3 totals 13 residues. V was pared by 3 bases and J by 5 bases, with 2 bases of the junction left unmatched. Germline V gene data show CDR1 as MDHEN and CDR2 as SYDVKM.

The V and J genes are TRBV6-5 and TRBJ1-6; 11 positions agree with TRBD1. This CDR3 spans 16 amino acids. Trimming removed 0 bases from V and 9 bases from J; junction bases left unmatched: 4. The germline gives CDR1 MNHEY, CDR2 SVGAGI. CDR3 amino acids: CASSYSGQGARSPLHF. CDR3 nucleotide sequence: TGTGCCAGCAGTTACTCAGGACAGGGGGCTCGTTCACCCCTCCACTTT.

The chain has TRBV6-2 or TRBV6-3 and TRBJ2-2; no definite D call. CDR3 length: 13 amino acids. In germline, CDR1 is MNHEY, CDR2 SVGEGT. V was cut by 6 bases and J by 6 bases, with 11 bases left in between. CDR3 DNA sequence: TGTGCCAGCAGCCTAATTTTCTCCGGGGAGCTGTTTTTT. It encodes CASSLIFSGELFF.

The rearrangement uses TRBV2 and TRBJ2-5; D remains unclear. CDR3 length: 13 amino acids. Germline V gene sequence: CDR1 SNHLY, CDR2 FYNNEI. V was trimmed by 7 bases and J by 5 bases, leaving 14 bases between them. The CDR3 region has the DNA TGTGCCAGCATTCGTTCCCAGATGGAGACCCAGTACTTC. It specifies CASIRSQMETQYF.

As to this clone: Within the sample, other DNA sequences also encode this same CDR3. This chain connects TRBV9 to TRBJ1-2; 8 bases match TRBD1. This CDR3 is built from 13 residues. V was pared by 4 bases and J by 6 bases, with 5 bases of the junction left unmatched. The V gene's germline CDR1 is SGDLS and CDR2 YYNGEE. This CDR3 is CASSTGQGDGYTF. The CDR3 bases are TGTGCCAGCAGCACCGGACAGGGTGATGGCTACACCTTC.

The chain uses TRBV15 and TRBJ2-7; TRBD1 aligns across 10 bases. V gave up 0 bases and J gave up 9 bases; unmatched junction bases: 5. CDR3 length: 14 amino acids. Per the germline V gene, CDR1 is LNHNV and CDR2 is YYDKDF (reference sequence). The CDR3 loop reads CATSRDRQGAWQYF. CDR3 bases: TGTGCCACCAGCAGAGATAGACAGGGGGCATGGCAGTACTTC. Drawing the rest from reference TRBV15 and TRBJ2-7, the complete variable domain is DAMVIQNPRYQVTQFGKPVTLSCSQTLNHNVMYWYQQKSSQAPKLLFHYYDKDFNNEADTPDNFQSRRPNTSFCFLDIRSPGLGDTAMYLCATSRDRQGAWQYFGPGTRLTVT.

DNA for the CDR3: TGTGCCAGCAGTTACACTCGGGGTTCCTACAATGAGCAGTTCTTC. It yields the protein CASSYTRGSYNEQFF. V gene TRBV6-2 or TRBV6-3 combines with J gene TRBJ2-1; the D gene is possibly TRBD2 (5 bases). The CDR3 contains 15 residues. The V gene lost 2 bases and the J gene lost 1 base, with 9 bases spanning the gap. CDR1 is MNHEY and CDR2 is SVGEGT in the germline V gene.

The CDR3 protein is CASSAALAGDANEQFF. The DNA for the CDR3 is TGCGCCAGCAGCGCGGCACTAGCGGGAGACGCAAATGAGCAGTTCTTC. This chain uses TRBV5-1 with TRBJ2-1, with 11 bases aligning to TRBD2. V gave up 4 bases and J gave up 7 bases; unmatched junction bases: 10. Germline assignment: CDR1 SGHRS and CDR2 YFSETQ. The CDR3 consists of 16 residues.

The V gene is TRBV7-3, the J gene TRBJ2-1; 16 bases map to TRBD2. Germline V gene sequence: CDR1 SGHTA, CDR2 FQGTGA. The CDR3 contains 20 residues. V lost 4 bases, J lost 7 bases, and 16 bases stayed unmatched. The CDR3 nucleotides are TGTGCCAGCAGCTCCCTTCCGGGACTAGCGGGAGGGCCCCTAAGGAATGAGCAGTTCTTC. Translating gives CASSSLPGLAGGPLRNEQFF.

This chain uses TRBV28 with TRBJ1-1; TRBD1 matches 8 bases. CDR1 is MDHEN and CDR2 is SYDVKM in the germline V gene. After removal of 6 bases from V and 7 bases from J, the junction contained 10 bases not matched to a gene. The CDR3 runs to 14 residues. The CDR3 sequence is CASRPTGEGIEAFF. CDR3 coding DNA: TGTGCCAGCAGACCGACAGGGGAAGGGATTGAAGCTTTCTTT.

This clone was counted a few times. This chain links TRBV7-2 with TRBJ2-5; TRBD2 aligns across 8 bases. From germline, CDR1 is SGHTA and CDR2 FQGNSA. V shed 5 bases and J 3 bases; nucleotides not matched to a gene: 2. The length of the CDR3 is 13 residues. In nucleotides, the CDR3 is TGTGCCAGCAGCCGGACTAGCAAAGAGACCCAGTACTTC. It encodes CASSRTSKETQYF. The full variable domain, rest sourced from reference TRBV7-2 and TRBJ2-5, is GAGVSQSPSNKVTEKGKDVELRCDPISGHTALYWYRQSLGQGLEFLIYFQGNSAPDKSGLPSDRFSAERTGGSVSTLTIQRTQQEDSAVYLCASSRTSKETQYFGPGTRLLVL.

The chain has TRBV6-5 and TRBJ1-2, with D uncertain. The germline V and J ends were trimmed by 7 bases and 4 bases, with 16 bases remaining between them. This CDR3 is built from 14 residues. Looked up from germline, CDR1 is MNHEY and CDR2 is SVGAGI. The CDR3 DNA follows: TGTGCCAGCATACCTGAGGAGGGATCCTATGGCTACACCTTC. It is translated as CASIPEEGSYGYTF.

On this clone: One end of the junction varies from germline; a read error may be responsible. The chain couples TRBV7-7 to TRBJ2-1; 8 bases are a match to TRBD2. This CDR3 region has 15 residues. The germline gives CDR1 SSHAT, CDR2 FNYEAQ (reference sequence). The CDR3 bases are TGTGCTAGCAGTTATACTAGCGGAGGGTACAATGAGCAGTTCTTC. Translation: CASSYTSGGYNEQFF.

Only one count was recorded for this clone. The V call is TRBV6-1, the J call TRBJ2-7, with a tentative D call TRBD1 (7 bases). The CDR3 covers 16 residues. Trimming pared 2 bases from V and 6 bases from J, leaving 20 bases between. Per the germline V gene, CDR1 is MNHNS and CDR2 is SASEGT. CDR3 DNA: TGTGCCAGCAGTGAATTCTGGAGGGGGCTAAGAACCGAGCAGTACTTC. Translation: CASSEFWRGLRTEQYF.

The CDR3 loop is CASSGTAGGESYTF. CDR3 DNA sequence: TGCGCCAGCAGTGGGACCGCCGGGGGGGAAAGCTACACCTTC. The V call is TRBV5-1, the J call TRBJ1-2, with TRBD1 as a possible D gene (5 bases). The CDR3 is 14 amino acids. V was shortened by 5 bases and J by 9 bases, with 20 bases between the two germline ends. CDR1 is SGHRS, CDR2 YFSETQ, per germline.

This chain joins TRBV7-2 and TRBJ1-6, with 8 bases matching TRBD1. The length of the CDR3 is 17 residues. The V gene's germline CDR1 is SGHTA and CDR2 FQGNSA. V trimming: 1 base; J trimming: 8 bases; junction bases outside the gene matches: 10. The CDR3 region is CASSLEAGAGGYSPLHF. DNA for the CDR3: TGTGCCAGCAGCTTAGAGGCCGGGGCAGGGGGCTATTCACCCCTCCACTTT.

This clone was found a few times. This sequence joins TRBV28 and TRBJ1-1; 9 positions match TRBD1. Trimming cost V 5 bases and J 5 bases; bases outside gene matches: 15. This CDR3 has 17 amino acids. Per the germline V gene, CDR1 is MDHEN and CDR2 is SYDVKM. Here the CDR3 DNA reads TGTGCCAGCAGTCCTCGTCCCGGGACAGGGTCGGGAACTGAAGCTTTCTTT. Residues: CASSPRPGTGSGTEAFF. Based on the CDR3 plus reference TRBV28 and TRBJ1-1, the full variable domain is DVKVTQSSRYLVKRTGEKVFLECVQDMDHENMFWYRQDPGLGLRLIYFSYDVKMKEKGDIPEGYSVSREKKERFSLILESASTNQTSMYLCASSPRPGTGSGTEAFFGQGTRLTVV.